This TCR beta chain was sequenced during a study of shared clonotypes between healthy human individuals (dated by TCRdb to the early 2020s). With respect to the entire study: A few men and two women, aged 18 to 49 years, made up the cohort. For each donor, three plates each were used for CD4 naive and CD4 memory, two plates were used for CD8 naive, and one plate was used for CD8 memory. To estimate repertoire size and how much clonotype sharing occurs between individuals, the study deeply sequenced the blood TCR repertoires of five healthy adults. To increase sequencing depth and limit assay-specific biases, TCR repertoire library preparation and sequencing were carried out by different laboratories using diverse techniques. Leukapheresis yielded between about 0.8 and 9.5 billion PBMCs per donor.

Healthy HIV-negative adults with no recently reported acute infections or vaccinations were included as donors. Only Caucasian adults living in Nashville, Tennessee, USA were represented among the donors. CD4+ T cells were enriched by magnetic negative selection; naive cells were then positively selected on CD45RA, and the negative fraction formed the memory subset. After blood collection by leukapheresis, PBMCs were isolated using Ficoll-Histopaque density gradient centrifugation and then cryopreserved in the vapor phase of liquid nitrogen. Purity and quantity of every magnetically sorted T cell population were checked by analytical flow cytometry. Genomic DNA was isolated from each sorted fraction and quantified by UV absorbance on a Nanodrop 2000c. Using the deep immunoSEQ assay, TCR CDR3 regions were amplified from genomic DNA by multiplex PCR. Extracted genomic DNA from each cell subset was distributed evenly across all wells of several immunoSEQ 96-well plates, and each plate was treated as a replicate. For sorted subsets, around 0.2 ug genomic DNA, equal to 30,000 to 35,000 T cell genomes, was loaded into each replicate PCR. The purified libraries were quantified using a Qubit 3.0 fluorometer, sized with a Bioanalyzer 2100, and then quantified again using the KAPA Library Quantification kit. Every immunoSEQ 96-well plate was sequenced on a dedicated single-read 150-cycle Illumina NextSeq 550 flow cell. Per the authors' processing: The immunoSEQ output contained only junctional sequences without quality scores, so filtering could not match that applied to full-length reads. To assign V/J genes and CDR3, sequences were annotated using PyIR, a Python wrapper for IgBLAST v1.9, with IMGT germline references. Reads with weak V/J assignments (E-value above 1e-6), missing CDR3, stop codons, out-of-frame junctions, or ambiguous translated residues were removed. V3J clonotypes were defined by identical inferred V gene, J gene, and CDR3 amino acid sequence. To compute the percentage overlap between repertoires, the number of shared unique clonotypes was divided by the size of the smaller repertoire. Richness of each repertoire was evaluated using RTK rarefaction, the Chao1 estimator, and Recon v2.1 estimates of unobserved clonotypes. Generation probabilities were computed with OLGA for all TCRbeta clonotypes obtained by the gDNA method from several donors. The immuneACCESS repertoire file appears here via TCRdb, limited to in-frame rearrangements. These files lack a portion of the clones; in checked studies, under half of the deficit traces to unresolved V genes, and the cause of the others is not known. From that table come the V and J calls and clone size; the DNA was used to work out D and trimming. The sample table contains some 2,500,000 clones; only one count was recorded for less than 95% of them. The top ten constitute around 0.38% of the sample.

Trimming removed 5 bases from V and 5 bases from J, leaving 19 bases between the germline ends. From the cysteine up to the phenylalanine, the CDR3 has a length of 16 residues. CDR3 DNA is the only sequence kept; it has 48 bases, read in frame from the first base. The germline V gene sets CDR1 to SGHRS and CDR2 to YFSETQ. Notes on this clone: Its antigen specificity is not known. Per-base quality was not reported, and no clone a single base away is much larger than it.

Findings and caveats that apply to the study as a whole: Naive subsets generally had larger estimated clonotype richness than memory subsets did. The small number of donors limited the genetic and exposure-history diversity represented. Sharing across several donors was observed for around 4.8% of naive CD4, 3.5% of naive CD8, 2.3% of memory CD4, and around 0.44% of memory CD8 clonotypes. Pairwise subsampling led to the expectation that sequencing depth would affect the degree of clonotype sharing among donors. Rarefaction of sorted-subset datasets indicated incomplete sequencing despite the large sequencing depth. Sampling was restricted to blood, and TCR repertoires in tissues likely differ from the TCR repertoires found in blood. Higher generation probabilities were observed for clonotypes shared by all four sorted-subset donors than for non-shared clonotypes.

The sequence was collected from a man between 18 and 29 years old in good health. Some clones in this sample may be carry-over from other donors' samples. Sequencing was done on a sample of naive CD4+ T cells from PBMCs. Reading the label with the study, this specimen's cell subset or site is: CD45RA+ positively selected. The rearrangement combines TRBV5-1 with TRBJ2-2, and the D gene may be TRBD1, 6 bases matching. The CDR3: CASRPVPGERTGELFF. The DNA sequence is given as TGCGCCAGCAGACCTGTTCCAGGGGAACGGACCGGGGAGCTGTTTTTT.